These 12 T cell receptor beta chains share one sample of origin, sequenced in a study of T cell repertoires in cytomegalovirus infection. Antigens for these TCRs are unknown. TCRdb analysed the reads with MiXCR anew, one entry per CDR3 protein. This repertoire shows 150,000 or so distinct CDR3 sequences, about 32% found once; its top ten account for 45% to 55%. The specimen was CD8+ T cells from cultured PBMCs, collected from culture after CMV antigen stimulation. Receptor source: a human donor in good health (CMV status not recorded). Some clones in this sample may be carry-over from other donors' samples.

The chain employs TRBV28 and TRBJ2-4, with D perhaps TRBD2 (7 bases). The CDR3 spans 19 residues. Germline CDR1 and CDR2: MDHEN and SYDVKM. V lost 1 base and J 0 bases, leaving 19 bases between the germline ends. The CDR3 sequence: CASSLFRDRGGGAKNIQYF. The CDR3 DNA reads as TGTGCCAGCAGTTTATTCCGGGACCGAGGGGGGGGAGCCAAAAACATTCAGTACTTC. Supplemented by reference TRBV28 and TRBJ2-4, the full variable domain reads DVKVTQSSRYLVKRTGEKVFLECVQDMDHENMFWYRQDPGLGLRLIYFSYDVKMKEKGDIPEGYSVSREKKERFSLILESASTNQTSMYLCASSLFRDRGGGAKNIQYFGAGTRLSVL.

The chain links TRBV20-1 to TRBJ2-7, with 7 bases matching TRBD1. This CDR3 contains 12 residues. The germline gives CDR1 DFQATT, CDR2 SNEGSKA (reference sequence). V dropped 7 bases and J dropped 3; count of bases not matched to a gene: 6. The CDR3 coding sequence is TGCAGTGTTACAGGGGTTCTCTACGAGCAGTACTTC. Encoded protein: CSVTGVLYEQYF.

The J gene is TRBJ2-1, the V gene TRBV19; 7 positions agree with TRBD2. The V segment lost 7 bases and the J segment 2 bases; nucleotides outside the gene matches: 5. The length of the CDR3 is 14 residues. The V gene's germline CDR1 is LNHDA and CDR2 SQIVND (reference sequence). CDR3 DNA: TGTGCCAGTATTGGAGGGACTACCTACAATGAGCAGTTCTTC. This translates into CASIGGTTYNEQFF.

The rearrangement uses TRBV29-1 and TRBJ2-3; maybe TRBD2 (6 bases). This CDR3 has 16 residues. Germline lookup yields CDR1 SQVTM and CDR2 ANQGSEA. V lost 8 bases and J 8 bases, leaving 29 bases between the germline ends. CDR3 residues: CSFLAGPFRIVGTQYF. CDR3 in DNA: TGCAGCTTCCTCGCGGGGCCCTTCAGGATTGTTGGTACGCAGTATTTT.

The gene calls are TRBV7-9 and TRBJ2-3, with D hard to call. The CDR3 is 13 residues long. The V and J ends lost 3 bases and 0 bases respectively, with 4 bases between them. Germline V gene lookup returns CDR1 SEHNR and CDR2 FQNEAQ (reference sequence). In nucleotides, the CDR3 is TGTGCCAGCAGCTTTATTAGCACAGATACGCAGTATTTT. Encoded protein: CASSFISTDTQYF.

This rearrangement joins TRBV9 to TRBJ2-7; D remains unclear. The germline V gene has CDR1 SGDLS and CDR2 YYNGEE. The CDR3 runs to 15 residues. V lost 1 base and J lost 0, with 11 bases in between. DNA for the CDR3: TGTGCCAGCAGCGTATCTCTGGAGAGCTCCTACGAGCAGTACTTC. Translation gives CASSVSLESSYEQYF.

The chain employs TRBV2 and TRBJ1-1; 7 nucleotides line up with TRBD1. Germline V gives CDR1 SNHLY, CDR2 FYNNEI. The CDR3 extends over 15 amino acids. The ends lost 8 bases at V and 3 bases at J; junction bases unmatched: 12. The CDR3 nucleotides read TGTGCCAGCGGAAAGGGACAGACGTACGACACTGAAGCTTTCTTT. It codes for CASGKGQTYDTEAFF. Looking up the rest from reference TRBV2 and TRBJ1-1 gives the full variable domain: EPEVTQTPSHQVTQMGQEVILRCVPISNHLYFYWYRQILGQKVEFLVSFYNNEISEKSEIFDDQFSVERPDGSNFTLKIRSTKLEDSAMYFCASGKGQTYDTEAFFGQGTRLTVV.

V and J are TRBV29-1 and TRBJ2-7, with D maybe TRBD1 (6 bases). Germline loops: CDR1 SQVTM, CDR2 ANQGSEA. V was clipped by 3 bases and J by 2 bases, with 17 bases between them. This CDR3 has 15 residues. The CDR3 DNA reads as TGCAGCGTTGAGCGTGGCCAGGGGCTACCCTACGAGCAGTACTTC. Translation gives CSVERGQGLPYEQYF.

This clonotype was seen many times. The V and J genes are TRBV7-2 and TRBJ2-5; 8 bases are a match to TRBD2. The CDR3 totals 17 residues. CDR1 is SGHTA, CDR2 FQGNSA, per germline. V shed 4 bases, J shed 5 bases, and the junction held 15 bases outside the gene matches. CDR3 DNA: TGTGCCAGCAGCTCCACCGGGCCCGCAGCGGGGGTTGAGACCCAGTACTTC. This codes for CASSSTGPAAGVETQYF.

The genes are TRBV2 and TRBJ2-5; D not resolved. V lost 0 bases, J lost 2 bases, and 4 bases lay in between. Germline V gene lookup returns CDR1 SNHLY and CDR2 FYNNEI. The CDR3 length is 13 residues. CDR3 amino acids: CASSEAFQETQYF. CDR3 sequence (DNA): TGTGCCAGCAGTGAAGCGTTTCAAGAGACCCAGTACTTC.

J is TRBJ2-2 and V is TRBV12-3 or TRBV12-4, with D possibly called TRBD1 or TRBD2 (5 bases each). V dropped 3 bases and J dropped 3 bases, with 8 bases sitting between them. The CDR3 runs to 14 residues. DNA of the CDR3: TGTGCCAGCAGTTTGGGGACCTACACCGGGGAGCTGTTTTTT. It translates to CASSLGTYTGELFF.

The chain carries TRBV6-2 or TRBV6-3 and TRBJ1-5; no clear D gene. Deletions cut 1 base from V and 6 bases from J, with 7 bases between. CDR1 is MNHEY and CDR2 is SVGEGT in the germline V gene. This CDR3 contains 13 residues. CDR3: CASSYLGVQPQHF. As DNA, the CDR3 is TGTGCCAGCAGTTACTTGGGTGTTCAGCCCCAGCATTTT.